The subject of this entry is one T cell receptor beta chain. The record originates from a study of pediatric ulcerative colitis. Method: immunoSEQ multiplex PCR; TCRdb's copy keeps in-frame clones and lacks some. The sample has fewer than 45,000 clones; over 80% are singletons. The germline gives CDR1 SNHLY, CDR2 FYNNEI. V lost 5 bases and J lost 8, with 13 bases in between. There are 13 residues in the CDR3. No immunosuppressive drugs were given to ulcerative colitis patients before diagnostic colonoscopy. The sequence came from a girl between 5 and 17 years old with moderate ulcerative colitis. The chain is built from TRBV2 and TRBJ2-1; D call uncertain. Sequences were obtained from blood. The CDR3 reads CASSLTPVDEQFF. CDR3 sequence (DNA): TGTGCCAGCAGTCTGACCCCCGTTGATGAGCAGTTCTTC. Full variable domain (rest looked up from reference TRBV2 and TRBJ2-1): EPEVTQTPSHQVTQMGQEVILRCVPISNHLYFYWYRQILGQKVEFLVSFYNNEISEKSEIFDDQFSVERPDGSNFTLKIRSTKLEDSAMYFCASSLTPVDEQFFGPGTRLTVL.